This T cell receptor beta chain was observed in a study of PD-1 blockade in classical Hodgkin lymphoma. Whole-study results and caveats: By C4D1, diversity of CD4+ TCRs had risen significantly, whereas that of CD8+ TCRs had not. Complete responders entered with baseline diversity on par with newly diagnosed patients, the results showed.

Brentuximab vedotin exposure varied among the patients, all of whom had relapsed after autologous stem cell transplantation. The CDR3 is 18 amino acids. Germline CDR1 SGHNT, CDR2 YENEEA. V was pared by 0 bases and J by 5 bases, with 10 bases of the junction left unmatched. This clone was seen just once. Antigen: not known. TCRdb keeps only in-frame clones here, not all; method: immunoSEQ multiplex PCR. This sample yields roughly 150,000 clones, of which 78% are seen a single time; 9.2% belongs to the top ten. This receptor was taken from a human donor with classical Hodgkin lymphoma. The rearrangement links TRBV11-3 to TRBJ2-5; the match to TRBD2 covers 12 bases. Sequenced material: peripheral blood mononuclear cells (PBMCs), taken before the second cycle of nivolumab. The CDR3 sequence is CASSLDGLAGGPRETQYF. CDR3 DNA: TGTGCCAGCAGCTTAGACGGGCTAGCGGGGGGGCCGAGGGAGACCCAGTACTTC.